This T cell receptor (beta chain) was sequenced during a study of blood T cell repertoires in COVID-19. Study background: COVID-19 samples collected from the United States, Italy and Spain covered acute and convalescent phases. The cDNA or gDNA used as material had been derived from T cells, B-cell-depleted T cells, or PBMCs.

Original processing methods: Amplification from reference gene primers served as the basis for estimated nucleated cell counts. Using immunoSEQ multiplex PCR, the repertoire was profiled, and TCRdb retains in-frame clones only, with some absent. The V and J calls and the clone size are those of that table, but D and trimming were determined from the DNA. The sample includes a few hundred thousand clones, approximately 85% seen only once; the top ten take 4% to 6%. This CDR3 region has 15 residues. Between the trimmed V and J ends, which lost 0 bases and 2 bases, there was a span of 9 bases. The germline V gene encodes CDR1 LGHNA and CDR2 YNFKEQ.

The V gene is TRBV4-2, the J gene TRBJ2-3; D gene ambiguous. Sequencing used peripheral blood. The sequence was collected from a man aged 50 or older with active or convalescent COVID-19. CDR3 region: CASSQDLDSTDTQYF. CDR3 bases: TGTGCCAGCAGCCAAGATCTTGACTCCACAGATACGCAGTATTTT.